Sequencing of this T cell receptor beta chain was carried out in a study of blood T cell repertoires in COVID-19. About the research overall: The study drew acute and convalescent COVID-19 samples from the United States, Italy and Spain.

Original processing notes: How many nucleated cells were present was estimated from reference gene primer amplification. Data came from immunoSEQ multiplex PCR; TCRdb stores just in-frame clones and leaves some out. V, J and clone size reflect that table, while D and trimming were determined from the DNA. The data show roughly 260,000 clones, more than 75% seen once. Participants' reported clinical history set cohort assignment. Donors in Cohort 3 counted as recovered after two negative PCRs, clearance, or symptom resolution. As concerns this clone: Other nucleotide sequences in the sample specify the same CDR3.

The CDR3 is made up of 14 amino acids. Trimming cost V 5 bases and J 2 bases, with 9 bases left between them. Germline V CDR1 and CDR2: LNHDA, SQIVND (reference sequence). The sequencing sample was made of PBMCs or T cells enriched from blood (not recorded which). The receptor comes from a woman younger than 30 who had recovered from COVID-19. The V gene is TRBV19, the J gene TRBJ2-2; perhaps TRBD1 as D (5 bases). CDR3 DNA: TGTGCCAGTAGTTGGGGCGGTAACACCGGGGAGCTGTTTTTT. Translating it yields CASSWGGNTGELFF. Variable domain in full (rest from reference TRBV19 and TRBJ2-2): DGGITQSPKYLFRKEGQNVTLSCEQNLNHDAMYWYRQDPGQGLRLIYYSQIVNDFQKGDIAEGYSVSREKKESFPLTVTSAQKNPTAFYLCASSWGGNTGELFFGEGSRLTVL.